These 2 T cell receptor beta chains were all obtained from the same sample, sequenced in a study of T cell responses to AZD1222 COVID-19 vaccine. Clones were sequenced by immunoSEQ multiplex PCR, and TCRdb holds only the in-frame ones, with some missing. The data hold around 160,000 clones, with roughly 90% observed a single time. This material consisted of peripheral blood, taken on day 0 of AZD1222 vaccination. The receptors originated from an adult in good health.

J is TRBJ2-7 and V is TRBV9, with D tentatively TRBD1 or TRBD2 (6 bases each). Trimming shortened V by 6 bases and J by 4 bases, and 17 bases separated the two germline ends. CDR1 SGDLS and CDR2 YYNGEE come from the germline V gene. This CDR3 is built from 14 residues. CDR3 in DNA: TGTGCCAGCACCCCCGGGGGCACAGGTTACGAGCAGTACTTC. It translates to CASTPGGTGYEQYF.

The CDR3 nucleotides are TGTGCCAGCAGCTTACCGACACTAGCGAACCAAGAGACCCAGTACTTC. Its translation: CASSLPTLANQETQYF. V usage is TRBV7-9 and J usage is TRBJ2-5; the match to TRBD2 covers 7 bases. The CDR3 runs to 16 residues. Unmatched junction bases numbered 6, after V lost 2 bases and J lost 0 bases. Germline V gene lookup returns CDR1 SEHNR and CDR2 FQNEAQ (reference sequence).